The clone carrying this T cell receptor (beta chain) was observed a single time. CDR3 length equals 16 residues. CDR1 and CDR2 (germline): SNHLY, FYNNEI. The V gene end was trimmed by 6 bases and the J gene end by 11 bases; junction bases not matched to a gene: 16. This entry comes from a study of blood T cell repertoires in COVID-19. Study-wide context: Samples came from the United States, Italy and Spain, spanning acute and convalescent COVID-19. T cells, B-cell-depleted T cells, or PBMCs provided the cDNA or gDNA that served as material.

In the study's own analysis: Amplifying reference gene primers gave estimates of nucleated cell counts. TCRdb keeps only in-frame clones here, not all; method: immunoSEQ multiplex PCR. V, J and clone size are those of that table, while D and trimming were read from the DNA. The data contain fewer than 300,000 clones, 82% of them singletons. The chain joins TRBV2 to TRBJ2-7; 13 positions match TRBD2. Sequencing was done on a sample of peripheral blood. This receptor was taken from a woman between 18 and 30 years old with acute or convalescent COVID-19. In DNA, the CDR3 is TGTGCCAGCAGAGAGGGACTAGGACTAGCGGGAGTCGTCGAGTACTTC. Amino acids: CASREGLGLAGVVEYF.